One sample yielded the 3 T cell receptor beta chains listed below, sequenced in a study of T cells after posttransplantation cyclophosphamide. Sequencing was performed with immunoSEQ multiplex PCR; in TCRdb, only in-frame clones are kept and a portion is missing. The specimen gives 20,000 to 25,000 clones without singletons; the ten biggest hold about 4.5%. The sample taken for sequencing was PBMCs. These receptors all stem from a woman aged 50 to 65 in good health, CMV-negative, and a related stem cell transplant donor.

This clone has at least ten counts. The chain uses TRBV4-2 and TRBJ1-5; 7 bases agree with TRBD1. V lost 0 bases, J lost 0 bases, and 2 bases stayed unmatched. This CDR3 has 16 amino acids. Germline V gene sequence: CDR1 LGHNA, CDR2 YNFKEQ. The CDR3 loop is CASSQEDRYSNQPQHF. CDR3 DNA sequence: TGTGCCAGCAGCCAAGAGGACAGGTATAGCAATCAGCCCCAGCATTTT.

In this sample, this clone turned up many times. The chain joins TRBV18 to TRBJ1-1; D might be TRBD1 (6 bases). The length of the CDR3 is 15 residues. Trimming took 3 bases from V and 1 from J, leaving 12 bases between them. CDR1 is KGHSH, CDR2 LQKENI, per germline. The CDR3 reads CASSPAGVSNTEAFF. The CDR3 DNA follows: TGTGCCAGCTCACCCGCAGGGGTATCGAACACTGAAGCTTTCTTT.

This clone was recorded many times. The gene calls are TRBV7-8 and TRBJ2-7, with 14 bases lining up with TRBD2. The CDR3 is 15 amino acids. Germline CDR1 reads SGHVS; CDR2 reads FQNEAQ. Trimming at V came to 5 bases and at J to 6 bases, leaving 6 bases not matched to a gene. CDR3 loop: CASSPTTSGGGEQYF. The CDR3 DNA sequence: TGTGCCAGCAGCCCTACGACTAGCGGGGGGGGCGAGCAGTACTTC.